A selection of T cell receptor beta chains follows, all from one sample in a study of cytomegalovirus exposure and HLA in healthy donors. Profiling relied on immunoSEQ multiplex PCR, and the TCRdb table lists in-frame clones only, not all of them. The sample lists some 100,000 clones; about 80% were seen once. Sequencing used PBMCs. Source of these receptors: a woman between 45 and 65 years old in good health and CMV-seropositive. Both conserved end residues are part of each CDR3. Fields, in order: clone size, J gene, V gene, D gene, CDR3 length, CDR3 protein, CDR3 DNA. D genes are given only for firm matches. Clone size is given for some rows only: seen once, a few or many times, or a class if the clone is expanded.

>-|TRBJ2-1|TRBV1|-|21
CTSSQDIRLAGGRSSYNEQFF
TGCACCAGCAGCCAAGATATTAGACTAGCGGGAGGTCGAAGCTCCTACAATGAGCAGTTCTTC
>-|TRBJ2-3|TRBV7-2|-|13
CASSLGPTDTQYF
TGTGCCAGCAGCTTAGGGCCCACAGATACGCAGTATTTT
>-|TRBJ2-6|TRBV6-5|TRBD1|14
CASSYSTGARGLTF
TGTGCCAGCAGTTACTCCACAGGGGCGCGCGGGCTGACTTTC
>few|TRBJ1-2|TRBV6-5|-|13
CASSYSDSYGYTF
TGTGCCAGCAGTTACTCCGACAGCTATGGCTACACCTTC
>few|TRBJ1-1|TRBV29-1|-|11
CSVRRNTEAFF
TGCAGCGTTCGTCGGAACACTGAAGCTTTCTTT
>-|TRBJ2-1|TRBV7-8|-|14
CASSFDLEDNEQFF
TGTGCCAGCAGCTTCGACTTGGAAGACAATGAGCAGTTCTTC
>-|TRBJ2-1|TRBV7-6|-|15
CASSLDTSSGNEQFF
TGTGCCAGCAGCTTAGATACTTCCTCGGGGAATGAGCAGTTCTTC
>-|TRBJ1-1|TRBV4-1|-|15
CASSQDEGFRTEAFF
TGCGCCAGCAGCCAAGACGAGGGCTTCCGAACTGAAGCTTTCTTT
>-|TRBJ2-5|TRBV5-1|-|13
CASSSTGPWEQYF
TGCGCCAGCAGCTCCACCGGCCCCTGGGAGCAGTACTTC
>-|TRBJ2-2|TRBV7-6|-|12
CASSQAGRGAVF
TGTGCCAGCAGCCAGGCGGGCCGGGGAGCTGTTTTT
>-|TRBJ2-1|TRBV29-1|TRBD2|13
CSSSGNSYNEQFF
TGCAGCAGTAGCGGGAATTCCTACAATGAGCAGTTCTTC
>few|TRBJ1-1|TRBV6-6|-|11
CASSYGSNDFF
TGTGCCAGCAGTTACGGCTCGAATGATTTCTTT
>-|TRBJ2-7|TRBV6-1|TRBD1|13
CASSPYRGSEQYF
TGTGCCAGCAGCCCCTACAGGGGATCCGAGCAGTACTTC
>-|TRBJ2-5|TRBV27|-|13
CASSLIAEETQYF
TGTGCCAGCAGTTTAATAGCGGAAGAGACCCAGTACTTC
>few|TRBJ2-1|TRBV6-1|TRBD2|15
CASSEKPGGGREQFF
TGTGCCAGCAGTGAAAAACCCGGGGGGGGTCGCGAGCAGTTCTTC
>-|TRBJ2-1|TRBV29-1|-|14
CSVVPGHFLNEQFF
TGCAGCGTGGTCCCGGGACATTTTCTCAATGAGCAGTTCTTC
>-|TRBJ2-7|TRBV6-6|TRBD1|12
CASGTGSYEQYF
TGTGCCAGCGGGACAGGGTCCTACGAGCAGTACTTC
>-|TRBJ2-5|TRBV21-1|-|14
CASTLYRGRETQYF
TGTGCCAGCACCCTATACAGGGGGCGAGAGACCCAGTACTTC
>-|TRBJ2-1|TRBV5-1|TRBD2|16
CASSPAQREGLGEQFF
TGCGCCAGCAGCCCTGCCCAGCGGGAGGGCCTCGGTGAGCAGTTCTTC
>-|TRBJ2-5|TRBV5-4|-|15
CASSSSGSPRETQYF
TGTGCCAGCAGCTCGTCCGGGTCCCCTAGGGAGACCCAGTACTTC
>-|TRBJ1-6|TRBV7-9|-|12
CASSLAQGPLHF
TGTGCCAGCAGCTTAGCGCAGGGCCCCCTCCACTTT
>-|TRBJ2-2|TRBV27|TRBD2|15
CASSLGLVDTGELFF
TGTGCCAGCAGTTTAGGACTAGTTGACACCGGGGAGCTGTTTTTT
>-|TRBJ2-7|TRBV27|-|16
CASSRAGSSLHYEQYF
TGTGCCAGCTCGAGAGCAGGGTCCTCACTTCACTACGAGCAGTACTTC
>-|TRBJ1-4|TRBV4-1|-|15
CASSPYTATNEKLFF
TGCGCCAGCAGCCCATACACCGCAACTAATGAAAAACTGTTTTTT
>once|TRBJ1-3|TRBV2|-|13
CASSLDSGNTIYF
TGTGCCAGCAGCTTAGACTCTGGAAACACCATATATTTT
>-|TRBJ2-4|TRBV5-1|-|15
CASSLALAGQNIQYF
TGCGCCAGCAGCTTGGCTCTAGCCGGGCAAAACATTCAGTACTTC
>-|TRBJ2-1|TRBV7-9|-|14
CASSLAGVWNEQFF
TGTGCCAGCAGCTTAGCGGGAGTTTGGAATGAGCAGTTCTTC
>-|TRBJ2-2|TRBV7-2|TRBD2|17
CASSSGLAGTNTGELFF
TGTGCCAGCAGCTCGGGACTAGCGGGGACGAACACCGGGGAGCTGTTTTTT
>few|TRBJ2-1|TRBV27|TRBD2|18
CASSLGTSGGLGFKEQFF
TGTGCCAGCAGTTTGGGGACTAGCGGGGGTTTGGGGTTTAAAGAGCAGTTCTTC
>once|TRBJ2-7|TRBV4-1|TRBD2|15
CASSQLAGSSYEQYF
TGCGCCAGCAGCCAATTAGCGGGGAGCTCCTACGAGCAGTACTTC
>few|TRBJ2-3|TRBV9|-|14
CASSVVGAPDTQYF
TGTGCCAGCAGCGTAGTAGGGGCCCCAGATACGCAGTATTTT
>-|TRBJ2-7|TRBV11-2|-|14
CASSLERHSYEQYF
TGTGCCAGCAGCTTAGAGCGCCACTCCTACGAGCAGTACTTC
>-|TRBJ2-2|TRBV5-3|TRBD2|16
CARSSGGSANTGELFF
TGTGCCAGAAGCTCCGGCGGGAGCGCGAACACCGGGGAGCTGTTTTTT
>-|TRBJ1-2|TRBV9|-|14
CASSVAPQGYGYTF
TGTGCCAGCAGCGTAGCTCCACAGGGTTATGGCTACACCTTC
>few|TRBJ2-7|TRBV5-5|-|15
CASSPDGGGSYEQYF
TGTGCCAGCAGCCCGGATGGGGGCGGCTCCTACGAGCAGTACTTC
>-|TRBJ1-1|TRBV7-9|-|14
CSSSLLRVNTEAFF
TGTTCCAGCAGCTTACTCAGGGTGAACACTGAAGCTTTCTTT
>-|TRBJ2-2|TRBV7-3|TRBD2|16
CASTLLSREMAGELFF
TGTGCCAGCACCCTACTCTCGCGGGAGATGGCCGGGGAGCTGTTTTTT
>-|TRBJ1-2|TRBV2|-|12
CASSELAWGYTF
TGTGCCAGCAGTGAACTAGCTTGGGGCTACACCTTC
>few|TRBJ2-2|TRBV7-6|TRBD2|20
CASSFTSGSPNFANTGELFF
TGTGCCAGCAGCTTCACTAGCGGGAGCCCAAATTTTGCGAACACCGGGGAGCTGTTTTTT
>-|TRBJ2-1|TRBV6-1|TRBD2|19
CASSEAAMGGRRLWDEQFF
TGTGCCAGCAGTGAAGCGGCAATGGGCGGGAGGAGGCTCTGGGATGAGCAGTTCTTC
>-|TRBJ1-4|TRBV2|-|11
CASRGTEKLFF
TGTGCCAGCAGGGGGACAGAAAAACTGTTTTTT
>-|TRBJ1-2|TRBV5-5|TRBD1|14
CASSLGGGNYGYTF
TGTGCCAGCAGCCTGGGAGGGGGCAACTATGGCTACACCTTC